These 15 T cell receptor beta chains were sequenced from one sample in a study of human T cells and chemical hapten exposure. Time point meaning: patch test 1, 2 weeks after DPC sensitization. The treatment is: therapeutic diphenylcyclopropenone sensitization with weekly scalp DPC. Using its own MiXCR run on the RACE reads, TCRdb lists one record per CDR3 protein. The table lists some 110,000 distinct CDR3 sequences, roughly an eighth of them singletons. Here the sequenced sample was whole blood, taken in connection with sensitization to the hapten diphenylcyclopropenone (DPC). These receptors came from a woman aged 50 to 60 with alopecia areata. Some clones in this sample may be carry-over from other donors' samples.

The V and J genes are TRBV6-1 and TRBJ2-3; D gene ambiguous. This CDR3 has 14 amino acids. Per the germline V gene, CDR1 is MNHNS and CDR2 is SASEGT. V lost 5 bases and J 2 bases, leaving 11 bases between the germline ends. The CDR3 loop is CASSKGFYTDTQYF. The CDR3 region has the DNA TGTGCCAGCAGTAAAGGGTTCTACACAGATACGCAGTATTTT.

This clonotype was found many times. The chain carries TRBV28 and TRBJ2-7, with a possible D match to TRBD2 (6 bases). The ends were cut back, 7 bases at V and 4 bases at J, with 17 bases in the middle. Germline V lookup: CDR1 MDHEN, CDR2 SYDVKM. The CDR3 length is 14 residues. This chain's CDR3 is CASIPGLHEYEQYF. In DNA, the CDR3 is TGTGCCAGCATACCGGGACTTCACGAATACGAGCAGTACTTC. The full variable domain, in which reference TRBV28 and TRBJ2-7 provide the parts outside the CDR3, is DVKVTQSSRYLVKRTGEKVFLECVQDMDHENMFWYRQDPGLGLRLIYFSYDVKMKEKGDIPEGYSVSREKKERFSLILESASTNQTSMYLCASIPGLHEYEQYFGPGTRLTVT.

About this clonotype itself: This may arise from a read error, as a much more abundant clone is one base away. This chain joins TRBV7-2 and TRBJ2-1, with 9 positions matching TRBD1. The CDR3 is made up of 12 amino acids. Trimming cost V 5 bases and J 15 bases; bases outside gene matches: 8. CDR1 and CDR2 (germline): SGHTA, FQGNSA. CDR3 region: CASSATGGTRFF. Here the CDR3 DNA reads TGTGCCAGCAGCGCAACAGGGGGCACAAGGTTCTTC.

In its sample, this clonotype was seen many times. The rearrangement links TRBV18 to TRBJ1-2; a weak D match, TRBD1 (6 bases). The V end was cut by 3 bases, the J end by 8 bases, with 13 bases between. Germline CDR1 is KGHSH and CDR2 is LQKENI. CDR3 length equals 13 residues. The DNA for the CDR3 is TGTGCCAGCTCACCCGCGGACAGCCTGGGCTACACCTTC. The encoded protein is CASSPADSLGYTF.

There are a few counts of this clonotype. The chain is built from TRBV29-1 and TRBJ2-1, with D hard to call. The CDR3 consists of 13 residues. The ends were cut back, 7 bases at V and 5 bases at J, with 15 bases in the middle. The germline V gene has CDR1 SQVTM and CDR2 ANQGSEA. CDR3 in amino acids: CSAAPTLNNEQFF. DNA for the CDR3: TGCAGCGCCGCCCCCACCCTAAACAATGAGCAGTTCTTC.

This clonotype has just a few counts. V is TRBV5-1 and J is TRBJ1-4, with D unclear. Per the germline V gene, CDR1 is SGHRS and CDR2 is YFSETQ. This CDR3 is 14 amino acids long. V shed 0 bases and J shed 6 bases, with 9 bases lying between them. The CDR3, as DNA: TGCGCCAGCAGCTTGGGGGCCGCCCATGAAAAACTGTTTTTT. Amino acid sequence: CASSLGAAHEKLFF.

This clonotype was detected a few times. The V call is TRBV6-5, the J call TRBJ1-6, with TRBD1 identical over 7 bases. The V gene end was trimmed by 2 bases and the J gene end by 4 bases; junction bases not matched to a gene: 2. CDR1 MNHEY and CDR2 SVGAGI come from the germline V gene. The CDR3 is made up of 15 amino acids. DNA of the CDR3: TGTGCCAGCAGTTACCGGGACAGATATAATTCACCCCTCCACTTT. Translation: CASSYRDRYNSPLHF.

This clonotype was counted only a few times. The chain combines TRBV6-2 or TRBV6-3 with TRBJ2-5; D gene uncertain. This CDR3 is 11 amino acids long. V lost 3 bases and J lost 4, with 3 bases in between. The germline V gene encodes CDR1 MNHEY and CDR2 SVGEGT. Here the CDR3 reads CASSYTETQYF. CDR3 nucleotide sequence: TGTGCCAGCAGTTATACAGAGACCCAGTACTTC.

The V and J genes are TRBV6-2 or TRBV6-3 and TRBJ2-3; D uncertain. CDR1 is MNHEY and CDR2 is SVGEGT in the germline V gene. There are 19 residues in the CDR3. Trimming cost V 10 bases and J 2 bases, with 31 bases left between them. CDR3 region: CATQPSLDLARTDTDTQYF. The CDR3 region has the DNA TGTGCCACCCAACCCTCACTGGATTTGGCCCGAACTGACACAGATACGCAGTATTTT.

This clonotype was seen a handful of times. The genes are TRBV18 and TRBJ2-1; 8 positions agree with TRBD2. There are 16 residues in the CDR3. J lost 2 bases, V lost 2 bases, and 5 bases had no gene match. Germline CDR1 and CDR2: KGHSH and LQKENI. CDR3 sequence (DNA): TGTGCCAGCTCACCATCGGGGGGACTAGCCTACAATGAGCAGTTCTTC. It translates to CASSPSGGLAYNEQFF.

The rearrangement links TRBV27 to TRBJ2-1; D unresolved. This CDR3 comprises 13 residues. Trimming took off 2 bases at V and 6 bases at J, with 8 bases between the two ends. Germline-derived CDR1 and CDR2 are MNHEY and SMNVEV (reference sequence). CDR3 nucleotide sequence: TGTGCCAGCAGTTTAATCCCCCCCAATGAGCAGTTCTTC. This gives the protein CASSLIPPNEQFF.

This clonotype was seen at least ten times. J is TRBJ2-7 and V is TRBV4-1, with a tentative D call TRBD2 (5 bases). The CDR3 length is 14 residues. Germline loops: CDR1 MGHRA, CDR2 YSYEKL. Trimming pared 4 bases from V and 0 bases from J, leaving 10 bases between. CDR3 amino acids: CASSLRVGSYEQYF. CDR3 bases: TGCGCCAGCAGCCTGAGGGTAGGCTCCTACGAGCAGTACTTC.

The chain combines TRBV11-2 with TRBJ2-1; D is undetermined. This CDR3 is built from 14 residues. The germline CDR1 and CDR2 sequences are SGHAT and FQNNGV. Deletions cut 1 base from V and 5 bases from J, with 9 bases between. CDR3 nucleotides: TGTGCCAGCAGCTTAGCCGACAACCACAATGAGCAGTTCTTC. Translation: CASSLADNHNEQFF.

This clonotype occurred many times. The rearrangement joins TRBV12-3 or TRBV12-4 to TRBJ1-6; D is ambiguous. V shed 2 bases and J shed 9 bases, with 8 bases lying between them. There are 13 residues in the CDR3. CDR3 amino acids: CASSLSEASPLHF. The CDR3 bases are TGTGCCAGCAGTTTATCCGAGGCTTCACCCCTCCACTTT.

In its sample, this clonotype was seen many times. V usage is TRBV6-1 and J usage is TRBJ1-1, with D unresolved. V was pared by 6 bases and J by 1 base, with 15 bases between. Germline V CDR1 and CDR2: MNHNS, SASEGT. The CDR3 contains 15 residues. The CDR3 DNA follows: TGTGCCAGCAGAGAGACCGACTACCCGAACACTGAAGCTTTCTTT. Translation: CASRETDYPNTEAFF.